The 18 T cell receptor beta chains listed next were all sequenced from one sample in a study of OX40 agonist ivuxolimab in advanced cancers. Libraries were prepared by immunoSEQ multiplex PCR; TCRdb keeps only in-frame clonotypes and omits some of them. This repertoire shows approximately 22,000 clones, roughly 88% found once; its top ten account for less than 45%. This material consisted of CD4+ or CD8+ T cells sorted from blood, taken in a trial of the OX40 agonist ivuxolimab. The receptors originated from an adult with an advanced solid tumor such as melanoma, head and neck, liver or kidney cancer.

This chain links TRBV7-2 with TRBJ2-3; D is uncertain. Per the germline V gene, CDR1 is SGHTA and CDR2 is FQGNSA. V was cut by 3 bases and J by 0 bases, with 10 bases left in between. CDR3 length: 15 residues. CDR3 region: CASSLGSSSTDTQYF. CDR3 DNA: TGTGCCAGCAGCTTGGGAAGCTCTAGCACAGATACGCAGTATTTT.

V and J are TRBV5-1 and TRBJ2-3; D unresolved. Germline lookup yields CDR1 SGHRS and CDR2 YFSETQ. V lost 4 bases, J lost 6 bases, and 9 bases lay in between. CDR3 size: 12 residues. The CDR3 nucleotides are TGCGCCAGCAGCCCCCATTCGGATACGCAGTATTTT. The encoded protein is CASSPHSDTQYF.

This sequence joins TRBV27 and TRBJ1-2; D is unclear. With 6 bases removed from V and 5 bases from J, the gap between germline ends came to 22 bases. CDR3 length equals 16 residues. CDR1 and CDR2 (germline): MNHEY, SMNVEV (reference sequence). The CDR3 DNA sequence: TGTGCCAGCAGCCTCCCCCCGCTATGTTATCCTTATGGCTACACCTTC. It is translated as CASSLPPLCYPYGYTF.

The chain uses TRBV27 and TRBJ1-6, with D perhaps TRBD1 (6 bases). The CDR3 is made up of 15 amino acids. Between the trimmed V and J ends, which lost 6 bases and 5 bases, there was a span of 14 bases. Per the germline V gene, CDR1 is MNHEY and CDR2 is SMNVEV (reference sequence). CDR3 nucleotide sequence: TGTGCCAGCAGCTATAACGACAGGAATAATTCACCCCTCCACTTT. Translated, it gives CASSYNDRNNSPLHF.

The J gene is TRBJ1-5, the V gene TRBV28; TRBD1 matches at 9 bases. Per germline, CDR1 MDHEN and CDR2 SYDVKM. This CDR3 is built from 16 residues. J lost 3 bases, V lost 4 bases, and 7 bases had no gene match. CDR3 sequence reads: CASSSWTGVYNQPQHF. CDR3 nucleotides: TGTGCCAGCAGTTCCTGGACAGGGGTTTACAATCAGCCCCAGCATTTT.

The V and J genes are TRBV5-1 and TRBJ1-2; TRBD1 might be the D (6 bases). Germline-derived CDR1 and CDR2 are SGHRS and YFSETQ. The length of the CDR3 is 13 residues. Between the trimmed V and J ends, which lost 0 bases and 10 bases, there was a span of 13 bases. The CDR3 here is CASSLGGRPVYTF. The CDR3, as DNA: TGCGCCAGCAGCTTGGGGGGGCGCCCCGTCTACACCTTC.

The chain uses TRBV10-2 and TRBJ2-7; either TRBD1 or TRBD2 may supply D (6 bases each). There are 16 residues in the CDR3. The germline CDR1 and CDR2 sequences are WSHSY and SAAADI. Between the trimmed V and J ends, which lost 7 bases and 2 bases, there was a span of 21 bases. CDR3 bases: TGCGCCAGCAAATTACAGGGAGGAAGTAAAGCCTACGAGCAGTACTTC. Protein product: CASKLQGGSKAYEQYF.

The chain couples TRBV9 to TRBJ2-1; maybe TRBD2 (6 bases). Germline CDR1 and CDR2: SGDLS and YYNGEE. The germline V and J ends were trimmed by 3 bases and 1 base, with 14 bases remaining between them. This CDR3 is built from 16 residues. DNA for the CDR3: TGTGCCAGCAGCGATGGGCGGGGCCTTTCCTACAATGAGCAGTTCTTC. It encodes CASSDGRGLSYNEQFF. Variable domain in full (rest from reference TRBV9 and TRBJ2-1): DSGVTQTPKHLITATGQRVTLRCSPRSGDLSVYWYQQSLDQGLQFLIQYYNGEERAKGNILERFSAQQFPDLHSELNLSSLELGDSALYFCASSDGRGLSYNEQFFGPGTRLTVL.

Only a few counts were recorded for this clone. J is TRBJ2-1 and V is TRBV27; 8 nucleotides match TRBD2. The germline V gene encodes CDR1 MNHEY and CDR2 SMNVEV (reference sequence). V gave up 7 bases and J gave up 13 bases; unmatched junction bases: 18. There are 15 residues in the CDR3. CDR3 region: CASIPWGGVAGQQFF. CDR3 sequence (DNA): TGTGCCAGCATTCCCTGGGGGGGGGTAGCGGGACAACAGTTCTTC.

V and J are TRBV29-1 and TRBJ1-2; D perhaps matches TRBD1 (5 bases). Germline loops: CDR1 SQVTM, CDR2 ANQGSEA. V was shortened by 4 bases and J by 5 bases, with 17 bases between the two germline ends. The CDR3 has 14 residues. The CDR3 loop reads CSVGRGLSAYGYTF. The DNA for the CDR3 is TGCAGCGTTGGGCGGGGACTGAGTGCGTATGGCTACACCTTC.

The rearrangement uses TRBV5-5 and TRBJ1-3; D gene unclear. The CDR3 has 14 amino acids. In germline, CDR1 is SGHKS, CDR2 YYEKEE (reference sequence). The V gene lost 3 bases and the J gene lost 0 bases, with 7 bases spanning the gap. CDR3 coding DNA: TGTGCCAGCAGCTCCCCTATCTCTGGAAACACCATATATTTT. Encoded protein: CASSSPISGNTIYF.

The rearrangement uses TRBV7-8 and TRBJ2-2; maybe TRBD1 (6 bases). This CDR3 region has 14 residues. Trimming stripped 1 base from V and 5 bases from J, with 8 bases between. Germline V gene lookup returns CDR1 SGHVS and CDR2 FQNEAQ. The DNA for the CDR3 is TGTGCCAGCAGCTTAGACAGGGAGACCGGGGAGCTGTTTTTT. It encodes CASSLDRETGELFF.

This clone came up a few times. The chain couples TRBV2 to TRBJ2-7, with D possibly being TRBD2 (5 bases). The CDR3 runs to 12 residues. Germline-derived CDR1 and CDR2 are SNHLY and FYNNEI. The ends were cut back, 10 bases at V and 2 bases at J, with 12 bases in the middle. The CDR3 region has the DNA TGTGCCACCGGGAAGACTGCCTACGAGCAGTACTTC. This translates into CATGKTAYEQYF.

The J gene is TRBJ1-1, the V gene TRBV6-6; no reliable D call. This CDR3 region has 14 residues. Germline CDR1 reads MNHNY; CDR2 reads SVGAGI (reference sequence). The V end lost 0 bases, the J end lost 6 bases, and 11 bases lay between the germline ends. CDR3 in amino acids: CASSYSGRNAEAFF. CDR3 DNA sequence: TGTGCCAGCAGTTACTCGGGCAGAAACGCTGAAGCTTTCTTT.

J is TRBJ2-5 and V is TRBV15, with D hard to call. V gave up 5 bases and J gave up 5 bases, with 9 bases separating them. The CDR3 runs 12 residues. Germline V CDR1 and CDR2: LNHNV, YYDKDF (reference sequence). The CDR3 spells CATSGSGETQYF. CDR3 nucleotide sequence: TGTGCCACCAGCGGGTCCGGGGAGACCCAGTACTTC. Full variable domain (missing parts from reference TRBV15 and TRBJ2-5): DAMVIQNPRYQVTQFGKPVTLSCSQTLNHNVMYWYQQKSSQAPKLLFHYYDKDFNNEADTPDNFQSRRPNTSFCFLDIRSPGLGDTAMYLCATSGSGETQYFGPGTRLLVL.

The CDR3 spells CASNAGLTFYGYTF. CDR3 sequence (DNA): TGTGCCAGTAATGCAGGACTGACGTTCTATGGCTACACCTTC. The chain links TRBV19 to TRBJ1-2; D is ambiguous. This CDR3 region has 14 residues. CDR1 is LNHDA and CDR2 is SQIVND in the germline V gene (reference sequence). V lost 7 bases and J 4 bases, leaving 16 bases between the germline ends.

The chain carries TRBV15 and TRBJ1-2; D gene ambiguous. V was shortened by 0 bases and J by 0 bases, with 26 bases between the two germline ends. The CDR3 runs 21 residues. From germline, CDR1 is LNHNV and CDR2 YYDKDF (reference sequence). This chain's CDR3 is CATSRDLSGPDTSLSNYGYTF. The CDR3 bases are TGTGCCACCAGCAGAGATTTGAGTGGCCCCGATACATCCCTTTCTAACTATGGCTACACCTTC.

This CDR3 reads CASNGNEKLFF. The CDR3 bases are TGTGCCAGCAACGGTAATGAAAAACTGTTTTTT. The chain is built from TRBV28 and TRBJ1-4; D gene uncertain. The V gene lost 7 bases and the J gene lost 4 bases, with 4 bases spanning the gap. The germline CDR1 and CDR2 sequences are MDHEN and SYDVKM. The CDR3 extends over 11 amino acids.